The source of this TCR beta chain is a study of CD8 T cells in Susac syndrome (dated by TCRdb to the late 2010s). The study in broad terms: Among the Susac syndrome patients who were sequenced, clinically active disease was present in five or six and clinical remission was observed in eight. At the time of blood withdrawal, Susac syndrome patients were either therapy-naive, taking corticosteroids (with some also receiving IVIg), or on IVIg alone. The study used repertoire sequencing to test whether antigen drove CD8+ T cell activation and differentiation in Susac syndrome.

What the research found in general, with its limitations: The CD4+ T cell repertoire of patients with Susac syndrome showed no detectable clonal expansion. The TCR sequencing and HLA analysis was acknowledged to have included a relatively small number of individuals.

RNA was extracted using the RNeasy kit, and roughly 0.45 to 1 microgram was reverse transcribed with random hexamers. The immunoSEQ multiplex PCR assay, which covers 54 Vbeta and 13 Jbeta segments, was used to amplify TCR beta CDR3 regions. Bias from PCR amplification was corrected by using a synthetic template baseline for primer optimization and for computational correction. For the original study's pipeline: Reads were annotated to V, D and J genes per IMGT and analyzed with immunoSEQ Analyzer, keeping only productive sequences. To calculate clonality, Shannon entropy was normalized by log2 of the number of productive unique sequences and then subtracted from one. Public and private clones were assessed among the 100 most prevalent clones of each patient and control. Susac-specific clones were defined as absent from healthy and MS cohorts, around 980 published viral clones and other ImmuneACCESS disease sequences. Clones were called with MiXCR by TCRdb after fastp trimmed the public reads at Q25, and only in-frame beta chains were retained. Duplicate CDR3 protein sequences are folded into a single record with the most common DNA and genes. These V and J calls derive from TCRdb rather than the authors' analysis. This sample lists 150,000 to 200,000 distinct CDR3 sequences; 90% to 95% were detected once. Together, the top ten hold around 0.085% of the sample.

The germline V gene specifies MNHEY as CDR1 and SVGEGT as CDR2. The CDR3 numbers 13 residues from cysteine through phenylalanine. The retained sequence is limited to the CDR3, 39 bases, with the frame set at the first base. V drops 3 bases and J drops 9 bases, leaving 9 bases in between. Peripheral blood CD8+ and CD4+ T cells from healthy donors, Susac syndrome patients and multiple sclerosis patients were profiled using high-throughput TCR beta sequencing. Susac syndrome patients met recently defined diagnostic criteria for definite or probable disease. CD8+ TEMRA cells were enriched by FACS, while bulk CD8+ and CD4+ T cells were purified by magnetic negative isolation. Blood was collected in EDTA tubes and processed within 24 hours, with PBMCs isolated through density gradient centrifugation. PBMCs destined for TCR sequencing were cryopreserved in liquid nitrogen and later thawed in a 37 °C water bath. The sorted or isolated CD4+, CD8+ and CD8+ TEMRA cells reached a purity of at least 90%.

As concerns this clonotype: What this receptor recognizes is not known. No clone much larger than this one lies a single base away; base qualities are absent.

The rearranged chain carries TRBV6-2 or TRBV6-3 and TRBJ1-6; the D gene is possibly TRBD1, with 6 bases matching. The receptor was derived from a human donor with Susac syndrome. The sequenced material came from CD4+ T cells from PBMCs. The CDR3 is CASSYPQGSPLHF. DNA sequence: TGTGCCAGCAGTTATCCACAGGGTTCACCCCTCCACTTT.